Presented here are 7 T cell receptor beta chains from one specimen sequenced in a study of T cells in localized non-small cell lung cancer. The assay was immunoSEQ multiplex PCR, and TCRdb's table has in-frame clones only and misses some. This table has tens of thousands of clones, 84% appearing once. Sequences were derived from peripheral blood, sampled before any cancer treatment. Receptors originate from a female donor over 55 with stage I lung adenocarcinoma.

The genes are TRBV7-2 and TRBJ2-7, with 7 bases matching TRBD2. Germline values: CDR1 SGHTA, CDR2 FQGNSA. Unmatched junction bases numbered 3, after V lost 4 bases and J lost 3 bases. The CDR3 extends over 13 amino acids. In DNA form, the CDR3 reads TGTGCCAGCAGCTACGCGGGAGACTACGAGCAGTACTTC. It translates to CASSYAGDYEQYF.

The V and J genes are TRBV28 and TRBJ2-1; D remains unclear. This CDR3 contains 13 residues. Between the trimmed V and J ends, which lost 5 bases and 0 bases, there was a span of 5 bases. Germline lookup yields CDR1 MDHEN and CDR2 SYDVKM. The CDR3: CASSPGSYNEQFF. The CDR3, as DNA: TGTGCCAGCAGTCCCGGCTCCTACAATGAGCAGTTCTTC.

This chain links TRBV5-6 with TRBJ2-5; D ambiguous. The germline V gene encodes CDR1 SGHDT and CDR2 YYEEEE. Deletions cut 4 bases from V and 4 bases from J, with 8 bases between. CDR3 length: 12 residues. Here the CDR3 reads CASSVLRETQYF. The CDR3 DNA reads TGTGCCAGCAGCGTGTTGCGAGAGACCCAGTACTTC.

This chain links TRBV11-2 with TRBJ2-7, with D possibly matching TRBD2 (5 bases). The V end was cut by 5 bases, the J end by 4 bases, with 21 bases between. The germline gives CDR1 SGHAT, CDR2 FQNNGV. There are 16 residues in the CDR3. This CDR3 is CASSPISGLRGYEQYF. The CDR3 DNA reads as TGTGCCAGCAGCCCAATCTCAGGACTCCGAGGATACGAGCAGTACTTC.

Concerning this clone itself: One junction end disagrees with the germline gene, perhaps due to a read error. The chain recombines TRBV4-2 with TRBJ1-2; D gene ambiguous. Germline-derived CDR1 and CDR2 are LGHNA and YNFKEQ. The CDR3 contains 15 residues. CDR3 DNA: TGTGCCAGCAGTCAAGTTGATGCCAGTAACTATGGCTACACCTTC. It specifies CASSQVDASNYGYTF.

The CDR3: CASSPRTGAMNTEAFF. The CDR3 nucleotides read TGTGCCAGCAGCCCCCGGACAGGGGCCATGAACACTGAAGCTTTCTTT. The chain has TRBV7-8 and TRBJ1-1, with 9 bases that match TRBD1. Germline trimming cut 5 bases from V and 0 bases from J; bases unmatched to any gene: 7. The CDR3 totals 16 residues. The germline V gene has CDR1 SGHVS and CDR2 FQNEAQ.

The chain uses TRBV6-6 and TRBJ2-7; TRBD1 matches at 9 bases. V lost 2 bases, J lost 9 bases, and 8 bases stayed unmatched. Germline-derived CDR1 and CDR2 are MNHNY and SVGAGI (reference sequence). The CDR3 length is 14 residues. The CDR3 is CASSYGTGSNRQYF. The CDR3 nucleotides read TGTGCCAGCAGTTACGGGACAGGGTCGAATAGGCAGTACTTC.